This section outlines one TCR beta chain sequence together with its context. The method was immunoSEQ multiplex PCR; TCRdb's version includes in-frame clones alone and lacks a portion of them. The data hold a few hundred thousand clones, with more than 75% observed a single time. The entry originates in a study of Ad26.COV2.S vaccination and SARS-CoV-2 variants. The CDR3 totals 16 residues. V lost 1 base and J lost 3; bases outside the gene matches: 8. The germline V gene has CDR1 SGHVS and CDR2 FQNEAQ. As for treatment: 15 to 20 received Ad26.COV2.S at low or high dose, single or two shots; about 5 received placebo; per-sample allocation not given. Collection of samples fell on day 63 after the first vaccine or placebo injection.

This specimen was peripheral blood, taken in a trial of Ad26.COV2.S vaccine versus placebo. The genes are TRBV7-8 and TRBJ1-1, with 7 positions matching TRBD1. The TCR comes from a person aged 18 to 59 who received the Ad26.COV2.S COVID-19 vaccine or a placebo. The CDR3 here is CASSLGGRGYYTEAFF. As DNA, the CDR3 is TGTGCCAGCAGCTTAGGAGGCAGGGGGTACTACACTGAAGCTTTCTTT.